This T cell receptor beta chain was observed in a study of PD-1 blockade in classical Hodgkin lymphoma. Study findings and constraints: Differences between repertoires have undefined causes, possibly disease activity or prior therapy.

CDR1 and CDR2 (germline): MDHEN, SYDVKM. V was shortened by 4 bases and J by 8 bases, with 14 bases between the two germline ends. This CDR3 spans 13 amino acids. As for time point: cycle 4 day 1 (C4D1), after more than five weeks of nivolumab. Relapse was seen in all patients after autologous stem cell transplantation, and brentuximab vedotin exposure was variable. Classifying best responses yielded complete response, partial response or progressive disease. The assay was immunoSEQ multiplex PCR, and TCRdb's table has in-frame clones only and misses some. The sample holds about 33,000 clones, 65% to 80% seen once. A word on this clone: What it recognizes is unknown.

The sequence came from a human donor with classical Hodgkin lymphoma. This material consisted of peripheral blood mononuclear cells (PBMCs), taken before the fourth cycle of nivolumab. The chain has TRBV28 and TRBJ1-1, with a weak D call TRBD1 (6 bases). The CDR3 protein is CASSSTGQIEAFF. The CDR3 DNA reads TGTGCCAGCAGTTCAACCGGACAGATAGAAGCTTTCTTT.